The 22 T cell receptor beta chains below come from one sample, sequenced in a study of blood T cell repertoires in COVID-19. Data came from immunoSEQ multiplex PCR; TCRdb stores just in-frame clones and leaves some out. This table has 150,000 to 200,000 clones, 88% appearing once. Input material: peripheral blood. The receptor source for this set is a man aged 55 to 70 with acute or convalescent COVID-19.

The V gene is TRBV3-1 (or the pseudogene TRBV3-2), the J gene TRBJ1-1; D may be TRBD1 (6 bases). CDR3 size: 12 residues. Germline CDR1 LGHDT, CDR2 YNNKEL (reference sequence). V dropped 3 bases and J dropped 8 bases, with 10 bases sitting between them. CDR3 loop: CASSQGGTEAFF. CDR3 DNA sequence: TGTGCCAGCAGCCAGGGGGGGACAGAAGCTTTCTTT.

Only one count was recorded for this clone. The chain links TRBV19 to TRBJ1-2, with 10 bases identical to TRBD1. Losses at the gene ends were 5 bases for V and 7 bases for J; bases not matched to a gene: 4. The CDR3 totals 13 residues. Germline lookup yields CDR1 LNHDA and CDR2 SQIVND (reference sequence). The CDR3 reads CASSAGTGAGYTF. The CDR3 DNA is TGTGCCAGTAGTGCCGGGACAGGGGCTGGCTACACCTTC.

The chain links TRBV14 to TRBJ2-1; 9 nucleotides line up with TRBD1. J was trimmed by 3 bases and V by 7 bases; bases with no gene match: 4. In germline, CDR1 is SGHDN, CDR2 FVKESK. The CDR3 covers 14 residues. CDR3 in DNA: TGTGCCAGCAAACTGACAGGGGGCTACAATGAGCAGTTCTTC. Its protein product is CASKLTGGYNEQFF. Variable domain in full (rest from reference TRBV14 and TRBJ2-1): EAGVTQFPSHSVIEKGQTVTLRCDPISGHDNLYWYRRVMGKEIKFLLHFVKESKQDESGMPNNRFLAERTGGTYSTLKVQPAELEDSGVYFCASKLTGGYNEQFFGPGTRLTVL.

This chain joins TRBV5-4 and TRBJ1-2; TRBD1 matches at 8 bases. Trimming at V came to 5 bases and at J to 5 bases, leaving 8 bases not matched to a gene. Germline assignment: CDR1 SGHNT and CDR2 YYREEE (reference sequence). CDR3 length equals 14 residues. The CDR3 DNA sequence: TGTGCCAGCAGTCAACCGGGACAGGCGTATGGCTACACCTTC. Translated, it gives CASSQPGQAYGYTF.

This clone was counted between two and nine times. The rearrangement joins TRBV7-2 to TRBJ1-1; 7 bases map to TRBD1. The CDR3 has 14 amino acids. Trimming removed 7 bases from V and 0 bases from J; junction bases left unmatched: 5. The germline V gene has CDR1 SGHTA and CDR2 FQGNSA. The CDR3 loop is CASTPGQMNTEAFF. For the CDR3, the DNA is TGTGCCAGCACCCCGGGACAGATGAACACTGAAGCTTTCTTT.

V usage is TRBV5-5 and J usage is TRBJ1-5, with a tentative D call TRBD1 (5 bases). Germline V gene lookup returns CDR1 SGHKS and CDR2 YYEKEE (reference sequence). The CDR3 runs 15 residues. V gave up 3 bases and J gave up 3 bases, with 13 bases separating them. The CDR3: CASSSLDRFNQPQHF. CDR3 bases: TGTGCCAGCAGCTCTTTAGACAGATTCAATCAGCCCCAGCATTTT.

The chain recombines TRBV6-6 with TRBJ1-1; 10 nucleotides match TRBD1. The trim removed 5 bases at V and 3 bases at J, leaving 9 bases unmatched. The CDR3 contains 16 residues. Germline CDR1 reads MNHNY; CDR2 reads SVGAGI (reference sequence). The CDR3 spells CASSRGPGTGDTEAFF. The CDR3, as DNA: TGTGCCAGCAGTCGAGGCCCTGGGACAGGGGACACTGAAGCTTTCTTT.

The chain uses TRBV19 and TRBJ1-1; D gene uncertain. The germline V and J ends were trimmed by 0 bases and 2 bases, with 13 bases remaining between them. Germline CDR1 reads LNHDA; CDR2 reads SQIVND (reference sequence). The CDR3 covers 16 residues. CDR3 amino acids: CASSIEHNRVNTEAFF. The CDR3 DNA follows: TGTGCCAGTAGTATAGAACACAACAGAGTAAACACTGAAGCTTTCTTT.

V gene TRBV6-6 combines with J gene TRBJ2-7; a possible D gene is TRBD2 (5 bases). CDR1 is MNHNY, CDR2 SVGAGI, per germline (reference sequence). V was clipped by 0 bases and J by 7 bases, with 19 bases between them. The CDR3 contains 16 residues. The CDR3 region is CASSYSGQRGSVEQYV. CDR3 bases: TGTGCCAGCAGTTACTCTGGCCAGAGAGGGTCTGTAGAGCAGTACGTC.

The gene calls are TRBV6-2 or TRBV6-3 and TRBJ1-2; the D is unclear. Looked up from germline, CDR1 is MNHEY and CDR2 is SVGEGT. This CDR3 contains 12 residues. V lost 3 bases, J lost 8 bases, and 10 bases lay in between. The CDR3 coding sequence is TGTGCCAGCAGTTATACCTCAGGCGGCTACACCTTC. Amino acids: CASSYTSGGYTF.

The rearrangement links TRBV5-1 to TRBJ2-7; 7 nucleotides line up with TRBD1. V lost 4 bases to trimming and J lost 3 bases; unmatched junction nucleotides: 4. This CDR3 has 13 amino acids. Germline V lookup: CDR1 SGHRS, CDR2 YFSETQ. CDR3 coding DNA: TGCGCCAGCAGCAGCAGGGGGTACTACGAGCAGTACTTC. Translated, it gives CASSSRGYYEQYF.

This clone was found once. The chain combines TRBV11-2 with TRBJ1-1; no clear D gene. Deletions cut 1 base from V and 7 bases from J, with 10 bases between. Germline CDR1 reads SGHAT; CDR2 reads FQNNGV. The CDR3 is made up of 13 amino acids. CDR3 protein: CASSLVLRSEAFF. The CDR3 DNA reads as TGTGCCAGCAGCTTAGTATTGCGGAGTGAAGCTTTCTTT.

This clone was found once. The genes are TRBV5-1 and TRBJ2-1, with 7 bases fitting TRBD1. The CDR3 loop spans 13 amino acids. Germline V gives CDR1 SGHRS, CDR2 YFSETQ. The V segment lost 4 bases and the J segment 6 bases; nucleotides outside the gene matches: 4. The CDR3 nucleotides read TGCGCCAGCAGCCTCACAGGGGTCAATGAGCAGTTCTTC. The encoded protein is CASSLTGVNEQFF.

The CDR3 DNA sequence: TGTGCCAGCAGAACGGGAACCGGGACTAGCGGGAGTTCAGATACGCAGTATTTT. It is translated as CASRTGTGTSGSSDTQYF. This sequence joins TRBV11-3 and TRBJ2-3; 14 nucleotides match TRBD2. Unmatched junction bases numbered 12, after V lost 6 bases and J lost 4 bases. Germline V gene data show CDR1 as SGHNT and CDR2 as YENEEA. CDR3 size: 18 residues. Complete variable domain (other parts from reference TRBV11-3 and TRBJ2-3): EAGVVQSPRYKIIEKKQPVAFWCNPISGHNTLYWYLQNLGQGPELLIRYENEEAVDDSQLPKDRFSAERLKGVDSTLKIQPAELGDSAVYLCASRTGTGTSGSSDTQYFGPGTRLTVL.

The genes are TRBV2 and TRBJ1-5; D gene uncertain. The V gene's germline CDR1 is SNHLY and CDR2 FYNNEI. The CDR3 is 11 amino acids. The ends were cut back, 5 bases at V and 6 bases at J, with 5 bases in the middle. DNA for the CDR3: TGTGCCAGCAGTAACAGTCAGCCCCAGCATTTT. This codes for CASSNSQPQHF. The full variable domain, completed using reference TRBV2 and TRBJ1-5, is EPEVTQTPSHQVTQMGQEVILRCVPISNHLYFYWYRQILGQKVEFLVSFYNNEISEKSEIFDDQFSVERPDGSNFTLKIRSTKLEDSAMYFCASSNSQPQHFGDGTRLSIL.

The chain combines TRBV11-2 with TRBJ1-2, with D unresolved. Trimming pared 3 bases from V and 8 bases from J, leaving 10 bases between. This CDR3 spans 12 amino acids. Per the germline V gene, CDR1 is SGHAT and CDR2 is FQNNGV. CDR3 sequence: CASSFRGNGYTF. CDR3 DNA: TGTGCCAGCAGCTTCCGAGGTAACGGCTACACCTTC.

The V gene is TRBV11-3, the J gene TRBJ1-1; D not certain. Per the germline V gene, CDR1 is SGHNT and CDR2 is YENEEA. Between the trimmed V and J ends, which lost 1 base and 1 base, there was a span of 7 bases. The CDR3 runs 14 residues. DNA for the CDR3: TGTGCCAGCAGCTTAGGGGCCCAGAACACTGAAGCTTTCTTT. Its translation is CASSLGAQNTEAFF.

This chain uses TRBV4-2 with TRBJ1-1; 7 nucleotides line up with TRBD1. Germline loops: CDR1 LGHNA, CDR2 YNFKEQ. Unmatched junction bases numbered 12, after V lost 0 bases and J lost 5 bases. CDR3 length: 17 amino acids. CDR3 loop: CASSQEIGTVRVTEAFF. The CDR3 DNA sequence: TGTGCCAGCAGCCAAGAGATAGGGACAGTCAGAGTAACTGAAGCTTTCTTT.

This chain connects TRBV5-5 to TRBJ1-4, with 9 bases identical to TRBD1. CDR1 is SGHKS and CDR2 is YYEKEE in the germline V gene (reference sequence). The V segment lost 4 bases and the J segment 5 bases; nucleotides outside the gene matches: 9. The CDR3 runs 16 residues. This chain's CDR3 is CASSPRDRAKNEKLFF. The CDR3 DNA reads TGTGCCAGCAGCCCCCGGGACAGGGCCAAGAATGAAAAACTGTTTTTT.

This clone occurred once. V gene TRBV7-7 combines with J gene TRBJ2-5; D possibly corresponds to TRBD1 (6 bases). The germline gives CDR1 SSHAT, CDR2 FNYEAQ (reference sequence). The CDR3 has 15 amino acids. V lost 4 bases to trimming and J lost 4 bases, with 16 bases between them. The CDR3 protein is CASSSGVDYGETQYF. The CDR3 DNA follows: TGTGCCAGCAGCTCAGGGGTTGATTACGGAGAGACCCAGTACTTC.

The chain employs TRBV5-4 and TRBJ2-7, with 9 bases aligning to TRBD2. CDR1 and CDR2 from the germline V gene are SGHNT and YYREEE (reference sequence). After removal of 4 bases from V and 7 bases from J, the junction contained 9 bases not matched to a gene. The CDR3 has 14 amino acids. The DNA for the CDR3 is TGTGCCAGCAGCCCCAGCGGGAGGCCGGGGGAGCAGTACTTC. This encodes CASSPSGRPGEQYF.

V and J are TRBV7-9 and TRBJ1-2; the D gene is possibly TRBD1 (6 bases). Germline V gene sequence: CDR1 SEHNR, CDR2 FQNEAQ (reference sequence). V lost 2 bases and J lost 6, with 16 bases in between. This CDR3 spans 15 amino acids. Written as DNA, the CDR3 is TGTGCCAGCAGCTTAATACCCGACAGGTTAGATGGCTACACCTTC. This encodes CASSLIPDRLDGYTF. The variable domain in full, with the rest retrieved from reference TRBV7-9 and TRBJ1-2, is DTGVSQNPRHKITKRGQNVTFRCDPISEHNRLYWYRQTLGQGPEFLTYFQNEAQLEKSRLLSDRFSAERPKGSFSTLEIQRTEQGDSAMYLCASSLIPDRLDGYTFGSGTRLTVV.